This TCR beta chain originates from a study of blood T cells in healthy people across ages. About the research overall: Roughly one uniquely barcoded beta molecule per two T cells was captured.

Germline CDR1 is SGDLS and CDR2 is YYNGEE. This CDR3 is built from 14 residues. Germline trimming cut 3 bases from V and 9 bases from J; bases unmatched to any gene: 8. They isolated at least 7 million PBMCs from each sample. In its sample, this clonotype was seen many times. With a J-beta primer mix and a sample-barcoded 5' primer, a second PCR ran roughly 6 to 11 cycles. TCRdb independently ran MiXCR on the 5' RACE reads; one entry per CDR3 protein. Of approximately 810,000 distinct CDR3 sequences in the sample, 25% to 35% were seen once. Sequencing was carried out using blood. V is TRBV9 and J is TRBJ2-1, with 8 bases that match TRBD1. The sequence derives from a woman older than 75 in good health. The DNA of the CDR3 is TGTGCCAGCAGCGGGACAGGGATGTTCGGTGAGCAGTTCTTC. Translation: CASSGTGMFGEQFF.